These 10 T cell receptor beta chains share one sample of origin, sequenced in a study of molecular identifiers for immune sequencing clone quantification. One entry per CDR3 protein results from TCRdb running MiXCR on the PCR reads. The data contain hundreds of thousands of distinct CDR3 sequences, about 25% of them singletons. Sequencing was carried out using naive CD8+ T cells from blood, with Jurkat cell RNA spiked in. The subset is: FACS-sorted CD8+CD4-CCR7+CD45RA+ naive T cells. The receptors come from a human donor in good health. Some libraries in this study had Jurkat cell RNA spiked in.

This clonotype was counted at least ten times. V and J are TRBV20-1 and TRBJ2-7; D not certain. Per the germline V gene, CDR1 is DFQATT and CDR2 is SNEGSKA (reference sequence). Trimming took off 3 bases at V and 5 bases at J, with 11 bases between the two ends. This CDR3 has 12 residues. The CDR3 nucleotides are TGCAGTGCTAGGGACCTAGAGGACGAGCAGTACTTC. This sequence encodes CSARDLEDEQYF.

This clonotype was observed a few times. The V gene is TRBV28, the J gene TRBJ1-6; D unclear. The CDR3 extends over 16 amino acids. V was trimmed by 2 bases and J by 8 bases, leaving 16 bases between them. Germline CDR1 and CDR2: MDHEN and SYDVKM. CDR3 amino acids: CASSLVPGRAYSPLHF. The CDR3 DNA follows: TGTGCCAGCAGTTTAGTCCCGGGGAGGGCTTATTCACCCCTCCACTTT.

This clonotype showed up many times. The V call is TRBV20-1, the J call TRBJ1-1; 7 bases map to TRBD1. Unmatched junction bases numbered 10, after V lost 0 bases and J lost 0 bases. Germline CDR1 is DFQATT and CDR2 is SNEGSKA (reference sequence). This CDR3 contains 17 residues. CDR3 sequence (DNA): TGCAGTGCTAGAGATCTTCGTAGGGGACAGCTGAACACTGAAGCTTTCTTT. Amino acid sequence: CSARDLRRGQLNTEAFF.

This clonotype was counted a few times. CDR3 region: CASSREGVGSYEQYF. In DNA form, the CDR3 reads TGTGCCAGCAGCCGAGAGGGGGTAGGTTCCTACGAGCAGTACTTC. V gene TRBV7-9 combines with J gene TRBJ2-7; tentatively, D is TRBD1 (6 bases). The CDR3 spans 15 residues. Trimming removed 5 bases from V and 1 base from J, with 15 bases in between. Germline assignment: CDR1 SEHNR and CDR2 FQNEAQ (reference sequence).

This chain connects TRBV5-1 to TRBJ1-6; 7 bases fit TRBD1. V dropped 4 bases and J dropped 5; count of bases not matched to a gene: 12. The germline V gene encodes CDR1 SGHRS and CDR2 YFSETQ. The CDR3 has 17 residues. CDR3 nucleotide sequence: TGCGCCAGCAGCCCGACAGGGAGAGGCCAAAATAATTCACCCCTCCACTTT. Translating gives CASSPTGRGQNNSPLHF. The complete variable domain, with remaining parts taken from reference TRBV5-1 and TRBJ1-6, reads KAGVTQTPRYLIKTRGQQVTLSCSPISGHRSVSWYQQTPGQGLQFLFEYFSETQRNKGNFPGRFSGRQFSNSRSEMNVSTLELGDSALYLCASSPTGRGQNNSPLHFGNGTRLTVT.

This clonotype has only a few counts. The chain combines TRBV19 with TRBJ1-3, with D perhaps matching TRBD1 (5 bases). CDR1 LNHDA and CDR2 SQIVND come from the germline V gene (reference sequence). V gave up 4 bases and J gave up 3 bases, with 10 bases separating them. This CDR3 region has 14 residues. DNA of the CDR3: TGTGCCAGTAGTACCCAGGGAATTGGAAACACCATATATTTT. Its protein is CASSTQGIGNTIYF.

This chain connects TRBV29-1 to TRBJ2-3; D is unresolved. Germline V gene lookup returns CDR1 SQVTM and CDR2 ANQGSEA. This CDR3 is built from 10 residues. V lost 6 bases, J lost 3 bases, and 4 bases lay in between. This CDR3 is CSVATDTQYF. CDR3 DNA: TGCAGCGTGGCAACAGATACGCAGTATTTT.

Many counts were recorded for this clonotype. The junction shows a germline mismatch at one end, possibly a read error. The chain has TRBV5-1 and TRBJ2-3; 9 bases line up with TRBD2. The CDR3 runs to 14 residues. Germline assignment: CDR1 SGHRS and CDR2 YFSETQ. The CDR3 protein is CASSWAGGPDTQYF. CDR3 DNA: TGTGCCAGCAGCTGGGCGGGGGGGCCCGATACGCAGTATTTT.

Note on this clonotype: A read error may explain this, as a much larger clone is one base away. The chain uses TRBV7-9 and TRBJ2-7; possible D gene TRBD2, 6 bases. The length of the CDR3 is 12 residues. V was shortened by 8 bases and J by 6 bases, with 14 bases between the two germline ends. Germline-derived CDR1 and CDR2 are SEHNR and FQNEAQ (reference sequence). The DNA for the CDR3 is TGTGCCAGCGCCGGGGCTAGCGTCGAGCAGTACTTC. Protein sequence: CASAGASVEQYF.

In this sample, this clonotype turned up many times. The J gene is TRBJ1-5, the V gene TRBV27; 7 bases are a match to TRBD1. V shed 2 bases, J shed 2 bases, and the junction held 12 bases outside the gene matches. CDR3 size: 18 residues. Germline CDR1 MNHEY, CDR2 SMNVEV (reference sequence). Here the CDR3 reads CASSLAQTGLAGNQPQHF. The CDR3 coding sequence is TGTGCCAGCAGTTTAGCCCAGACAGGGCTCGCCGGCAATCAGCCCCAGCATTTT.